This TCR beta chain is drawn from a study of T cell responses to AZD1222 COVID-19 vaccine. This CDR3 is built from 15 residues. Germline V gene data show CDR1 as MNHEY and CDR2 as SVGAGI. Trimming pared 0 bases from V and 2 bases from J, leaving 11 bases between. Some clones are missing from TCRdb's copy, which holds only in-frame ones; the method was immunoSEQ multiplex PCR. The sample shows roughly 150,000 clones, around 93% of them seen only once. Concerning this clone itself: Its antigen is still unknown.

General study results and limits: Within unmutated variant regions lay the reported targets of nearly half of spike-specific TCRs. White British donors predominated, females outnumbered males, and clonal diversity was possibly underestimated. When two AZD1222 doses had been given, Spike-specific TCR breadth and depth rose.

The clonotype comes from an adult in good health. The chain joins TRBV6-5 to TRBJ2-7; tentatively, D is TRBD2 (6 bases). Source: peripheral blood, taken on day 0 of AZD1222 vaccination. The DNA for the CDR3 is TGTGCCAGCAGTTACTCCCCCGGGAGCCCCTACGAGCAGTACTTC. It codes for CASSYSPGSPYEQYF.